This T cell receptor (beta chain) was identified in a study of post-analysis software for immune sequencing data. Regarding the study as a whole: The study found TRBV5-6, TRBV5-1 and TRBV20-1 among several TRBV segments more frequent in patients than controls.

As to this clonotype: Its matching antigen is unknown.

Germline-derived CDR1 and CDR2 are MDHEN and SYDVKM. Trimming stripped 3 bases from V and 2 bases from J, with 13 bases between. This CDR3 is 15 amino acids long. Unique molecular identifiers were present in the TCR beta cDNA libraries. Each CDR3 protein gets one entry after TCRdb re-called the PCR reads with MiXCR. This table has 350,000 to 500,000 distinct CDR3 sequences, approximately 38% appearing once. The TCR originated in a girl between 2 and 10 years old with multiple sclerosis. Sample: blood. This chain joins TRBV28 and TRBJ1-2, with no clear D. In DNA, the CDR3 is TGTGCCAGCAGTTTTGAGGGTCCATTCAACTATGGCTACACCTTC. As protein: CASSFEGPFNYGYTF.